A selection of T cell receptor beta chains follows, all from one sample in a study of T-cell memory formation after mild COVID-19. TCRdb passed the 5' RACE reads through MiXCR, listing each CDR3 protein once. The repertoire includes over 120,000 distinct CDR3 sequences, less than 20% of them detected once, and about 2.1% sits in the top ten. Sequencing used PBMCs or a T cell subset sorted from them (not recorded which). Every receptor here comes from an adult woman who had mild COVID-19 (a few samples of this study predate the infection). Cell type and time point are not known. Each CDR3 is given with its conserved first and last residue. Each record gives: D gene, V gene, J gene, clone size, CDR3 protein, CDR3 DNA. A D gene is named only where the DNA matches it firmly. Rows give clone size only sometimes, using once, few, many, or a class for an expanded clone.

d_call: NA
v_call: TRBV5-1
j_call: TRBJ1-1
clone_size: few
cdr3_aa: CASSPPGTYGDTEAFF
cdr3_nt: TGCGCCAGCAGCCCGCCAGGGACCTATGGGGACACTGAAGCTTTCTTT

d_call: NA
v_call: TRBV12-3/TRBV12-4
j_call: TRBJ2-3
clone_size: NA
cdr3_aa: CASSLGSNTDTQYF
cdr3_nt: TGTGCCAGCAGTTTAGGCTCGAACACAGATACGCAGTATTTT

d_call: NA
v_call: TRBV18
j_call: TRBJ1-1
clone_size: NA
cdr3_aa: CASSPPGANTEAFF
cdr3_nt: TGTGCCAGCTCACCACCGGGGGCGAACACTGAAGCTTTCTTT

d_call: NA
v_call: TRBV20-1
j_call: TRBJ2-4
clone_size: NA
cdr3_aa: CSQQGPENIQYF
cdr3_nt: TGCAGTCAACAGGGACCCGAAAACATTCAGTACTTC

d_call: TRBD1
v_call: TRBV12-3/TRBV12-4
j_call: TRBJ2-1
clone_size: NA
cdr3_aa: CASSRTGSSYNEQFF
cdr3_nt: TGTGCCAGCAGTCGGACAGGGAGCTCCTACAATGAGCAGTTCTTC

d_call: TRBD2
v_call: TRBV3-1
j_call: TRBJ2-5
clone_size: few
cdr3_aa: CASSQTGGRETQYF
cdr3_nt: TGTGCCAGCAGCCAAACGGGGGGGCGTGAGACCCAGTACTTC

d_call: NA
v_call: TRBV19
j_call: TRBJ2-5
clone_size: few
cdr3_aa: CASRSTATGSETQYF
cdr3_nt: TGTGCCAGTAGGTCCACGGCCACAGGGTCGGAGACCCAGTACTTC

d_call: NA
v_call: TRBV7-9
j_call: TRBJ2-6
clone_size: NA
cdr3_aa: CASSWTRGRGSGANVLTF
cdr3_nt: TGTGCCAGCAGCTGGACTCGAGGACGGGGCTCTGGGGCCAACGTCCTGACTTTC

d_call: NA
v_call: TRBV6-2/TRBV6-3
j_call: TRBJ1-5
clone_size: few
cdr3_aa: CASSYYFGGHQPQHF
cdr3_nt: TGTGCCAGCAGTTATTACTTTGGTGGTCATCAGCCCCAGCATTTT

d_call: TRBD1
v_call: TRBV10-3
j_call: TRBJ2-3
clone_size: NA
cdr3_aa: CATSEGQGVGDTQYF
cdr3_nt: TGTGCCACCAGTGAGGGACAGGGGGTAGGAGATACGCAGTATTTT

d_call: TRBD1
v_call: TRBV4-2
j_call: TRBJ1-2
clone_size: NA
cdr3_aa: CASSQEDRSMGGYTF
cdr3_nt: TGTGCCAGCAGCCAAGAGGACAGGTCTATGGGTGGCTACACCTTC

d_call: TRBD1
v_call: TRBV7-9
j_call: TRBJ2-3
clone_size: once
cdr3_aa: CASSPQGSLGTDTQYF
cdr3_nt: TGTGCCAGCAGCCCACAGGGGTCCCTGGGCACAGATACGCAGTATTTT

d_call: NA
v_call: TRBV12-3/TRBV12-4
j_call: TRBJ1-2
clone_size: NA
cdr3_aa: CASTPPGLPGGYTF
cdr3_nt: TGTGCCAGCACCCCTCCGGGCCTACCGGGGGGCTACACCTTC

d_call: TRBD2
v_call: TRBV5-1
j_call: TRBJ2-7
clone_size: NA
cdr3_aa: CASSLVSLAESYEQYF
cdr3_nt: TGCGCCAGCAGCTTGGTATCGCTAGCGGAGTCCTACGAGCAGTACTTC

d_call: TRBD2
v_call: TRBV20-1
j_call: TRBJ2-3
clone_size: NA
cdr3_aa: CSAREGLRGLELGTDTQYF
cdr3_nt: TGCAGTGCTAGAGAGGGTTTAAGGGGACTAGAGTTGGGCACAGATACGCAGTATTTT

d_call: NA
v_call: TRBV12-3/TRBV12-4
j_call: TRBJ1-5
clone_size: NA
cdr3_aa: CASSLRRGTQPQHF
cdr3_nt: TGTGCCAGCAGTTTGAGAAGGGGGACTCAGCCCCAGCATTTT

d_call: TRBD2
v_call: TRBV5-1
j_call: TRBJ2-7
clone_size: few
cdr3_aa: CASSLTSDRTEQYF
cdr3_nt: TGCGCCAGCAGCTTGACTAGCGACAGAACCGAGCAGTACTTC